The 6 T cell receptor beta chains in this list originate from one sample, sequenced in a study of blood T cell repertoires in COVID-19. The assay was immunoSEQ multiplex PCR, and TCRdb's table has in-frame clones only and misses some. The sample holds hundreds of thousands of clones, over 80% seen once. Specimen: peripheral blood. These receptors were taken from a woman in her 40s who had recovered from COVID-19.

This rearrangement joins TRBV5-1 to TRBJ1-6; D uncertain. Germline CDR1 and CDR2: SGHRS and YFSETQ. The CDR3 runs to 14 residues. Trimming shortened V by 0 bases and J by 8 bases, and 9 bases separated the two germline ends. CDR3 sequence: CASSLAAGYSPLHF. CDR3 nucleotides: TGCGCCAGCAGCTTGGCCGCAGGTTATTCACCCCTCCACTTT.

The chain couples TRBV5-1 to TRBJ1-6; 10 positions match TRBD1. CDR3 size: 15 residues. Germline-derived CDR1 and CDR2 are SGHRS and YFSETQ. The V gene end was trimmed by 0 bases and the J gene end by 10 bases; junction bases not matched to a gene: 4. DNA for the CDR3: TGCGCCAGCAGCTTGGACGGGACAGGGGCCTCACCCCTCCACTTT. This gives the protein CASSLDGTGASPLHF.

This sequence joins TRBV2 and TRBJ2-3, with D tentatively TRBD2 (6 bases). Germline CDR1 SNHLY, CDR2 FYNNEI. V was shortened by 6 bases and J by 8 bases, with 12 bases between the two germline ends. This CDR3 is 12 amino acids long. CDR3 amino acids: CASSSTRGTQYF. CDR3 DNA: TGTGCCAGCAGCTCGACTAGAGGTACGCAGTATTTT.

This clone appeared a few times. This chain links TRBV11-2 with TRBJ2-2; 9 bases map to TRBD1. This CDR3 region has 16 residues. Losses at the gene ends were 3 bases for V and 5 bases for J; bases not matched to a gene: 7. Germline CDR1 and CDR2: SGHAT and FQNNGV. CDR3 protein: CASSLMGTGTTGELFF. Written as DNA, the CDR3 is TGTGCCAGCAGCTTGATGGGGACAGGGACGACCGGGGAGCTGTTTTTT.

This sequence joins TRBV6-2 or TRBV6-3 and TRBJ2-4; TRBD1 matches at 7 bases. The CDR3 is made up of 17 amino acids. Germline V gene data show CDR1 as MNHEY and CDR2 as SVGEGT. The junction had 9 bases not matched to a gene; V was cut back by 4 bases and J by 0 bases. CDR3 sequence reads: CASSSTQGPLAKNIQYF. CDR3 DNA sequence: TGTGCCAGCAGTTCCACACAGGGGCCCCTAGCCAAAAACATTCAGTACTTC.

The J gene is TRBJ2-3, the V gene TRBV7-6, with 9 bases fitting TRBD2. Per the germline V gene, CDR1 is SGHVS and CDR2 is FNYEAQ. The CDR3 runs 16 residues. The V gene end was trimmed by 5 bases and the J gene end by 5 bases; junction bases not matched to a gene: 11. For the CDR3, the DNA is TGTGCCAGCAGCCCCTCAGCGGGGGGTCGAGGAGATACGCAGTATTTT. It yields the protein CASSPSAGGRGDTQYF.